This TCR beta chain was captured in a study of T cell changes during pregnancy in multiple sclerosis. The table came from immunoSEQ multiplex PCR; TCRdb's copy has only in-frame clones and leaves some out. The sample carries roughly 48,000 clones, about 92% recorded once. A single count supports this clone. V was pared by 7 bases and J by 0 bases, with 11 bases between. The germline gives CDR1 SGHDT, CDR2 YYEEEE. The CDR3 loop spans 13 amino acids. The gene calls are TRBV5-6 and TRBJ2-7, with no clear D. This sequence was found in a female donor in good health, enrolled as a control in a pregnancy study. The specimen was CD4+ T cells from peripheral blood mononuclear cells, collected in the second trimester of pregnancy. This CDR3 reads CASSWAHSYEQYF. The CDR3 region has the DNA TGTGCCAGCTCGTGGGCCCACTCCTACGAGCAGTACTTC.